A single sample gave rise to the 20 T cell receptor beta chains below, sequenced in a study of blood T cells in healthy people across ages. Combining a sample-barcoded 5' primer with a J-beta primer mix, a second PCR ran for 7 to 11 cycles. Via MiXCR, TCRdb re-called the 5' RACE reads, giving one row per CDR3 protein. The sample lists 500,000 to 650,000 distinct CDR3 sequences, about a quarter seen once, with over 3.5% in the top ten. Separately, the same data were catalogued under a study of T cells of mothers and their children.

Sequencing input: blood. Receptors were obtained from a boy younger than 10 in good health.

The table lists this clonotype with a few counts. The gene calls are TRBV5-1 and TRBJ1-1, with 9 bases aligning to TRBD1. The CDR3 has 16 amino acids. CDR1 SGHRS and CDR2 YFSETQ come from the germline V gene. J was trimmed by 7 bases and V by 0 bases; bases with no gene match: 10. The CDR3 DNA sequence: TGCGCCAGCAGCTTGGACGCCGGGACAGGGCAGATTGAAGCTTTCTTT. It translates to CASSLDAGTGQIEAFF.

This chain joins TRBV6-6 and TRBJ2-6; perhaps TRBD2 as D (5 bases). The germline V gene encodes CDR1 MNHNY and CDR2 SVGAGI (reference sequence). The CDR3 loop spans 16 amino acids. Trimming took off 2 bases at V and 4 bases at J, with 12 bases between the two ends. CDR3: CASSYRLSSGANVLTF. The CDR3 DNA reads as TGTGCCAGCAGTTACAGACTAAGCTCCGGGGCCAACGTCCTGACTTTC.

CDR3 sequence (DNA): TGTGCCAGCAGCCGATCGACAGACACTGAAGCTTTCTTT. This translates into CASSRSTDTEAFF. J is TRBJ1-1 and V is TRBV6-5, with a tentative D call TRBD1 (5 bases). The germline V gene has CDR1 MNHEY and CDR2 SVGAGI. This CDR3 spans 13 amino acids. Trimming removed 6 bases from V and 3 bases from J, with 11 bases in between.

The V gene is TRBV11-2, the J gene TRBJ2-4, with a tentative D call TRBD1 (7 bases). V was pared by 0 bases and J by 2 bases, with 26 bases between. The CDR3 is made up of 21 amino acids. Germline CDR1 SGHAT, CDR2 FQNNGV. The CDR3 region has the DNA TGTGCCAGCAGCTTAGACTCCCAGGGGGGTCGAATTTCAGGGTCCAAAAACATTCAGTACTTC. Translating it yields CASSLDSQGGRISGSKNIQYF.

This clonotype was observed at least ten times. The chain is built from TRBV25-1 and TRBJ1-5, with 7 positions matching TRBD1. The junction had 6 bases not matched to a gene; V was cut back by 5 bases and J by 5 bases. The CDR3 sequence is 14 residues long. Germline CDR1 and CDR2: MGHDK and SYGVNS. CDR3 amino acids: CASSSPGTDQPQHF. For the CDR3, the DNA is TGTGCCAGCAGTTCCCCCGGGACAGATCAGCCCCAGCATTTT.

This clonotype was seen repeatedly, ten times or more. The rearrangement links TRBV27 to TRBJ1-4, with TRBD1 as a possible D gene (5 bases). From germline, CDR1 is MNHEY and CDR2 SMNVEV (reference sequence). This CDR3 is built from 15 residues. Deletions cut 9 bases from V and 3 bases from J, with 17 bases between. As DNA, the CDR3 is TGTGCCAGTCAACGAATACAGGCCGCTAATGAAAAACTGTTTTTT. Protein: CASQRIQAANEKLFF.

The chain combines TRBV28 with TRBJ1-2; D is unresolved. Germline CDR1 is MDHEN and CDR2 is SYDVKM. This CDR3 spans 11 amino acids. V was pared by 6 bases and J by 6 bases, with 8 bases between. CDR3 loop: CASRLEDGYTF. CDR3 sequence (DNA): TGTGCCAGCAGGCTAGAGGATGGCTACACCTTC.

This clonotype was detected only a few times. The V gene is TRBV4-1, the J gene TRBJ2-5, with 14 bases aligning to TRBD2. The assigned J gene may be wrong: the sequence end matches TRBJ2-1 better. This CDR3 has 16 amino acids. Germline V lookup: CDR1 MGHRA, CDR2 YSYEKL. Here the CDR3 DNA reads TGCGCCAGCAGCCAAGAGGGACTAGCGGGAGAGGGGAGGCAGTTCTTC. Its protein product is CASSQEGLAGEGRQFF.

In nucleotides, the CDR3 is TGCGCCAGCAGCCGCCTAGCCGGGGAGCTGTTTTTT. Protein: CASSRLAGELFF. V usage is TRBV5-1 and J usage is TRBJ2-2; D gene uncertain. The CDR3 consists of 12 residues. V lost 4 bases and J lost 6, with 7 bases in between. The germline CDR1 and CDR2 sequences are SGHRS and YFSETQ. The entire variable domain, with the rest obtained from reference TRBV5-1 and TRBJ2-2, is as follows: KAGVTQTPRYLIKTRGQQVTLSCSPISGHRSVSWYQQTPGQGLQFLFEYFSETQRNKGNFPGRFSGRQFSNSRSEMNVSTLELGDSALYLCASSRLAGELFFGEGSRLTVL.

This chain connects TRBV29-1 to TRBJ2-7; D remains unclear. The length of the CDR3 is 11 residues. Trimming cost V 6 bases and J 4 bases, with 10 bases left between them. From germline, CDR1 is SQVTM and CDR2 ANQGSEA. The CDR3 coding sequence is TGCAGCGTCCGGTTGGGTTACGAGCAGTACTTC. Encoded protein: CSVRLGYEQYF.

There are a few counts of this clonotype. V gene TRBV20-1 combines with J gene TRBJ1-1; no firm D call. V shed 3 bases and J shed 0 bases, with 11 bases lying between them. The V gene's germline CDR1 is DFQATT and CDR2 SNEGSKA (reference sequence). CDR3 size: 14 residues. CDR3 region: CSASAPQMNTEAFF. The CDR3 DNA is TGCAGTGCTAGTGCCCCTCAAATGAACACTGAAGCTTTCTTT.

The chain uses TRBV6-1 and TRBJ2-3, with D possibly being TRBD1 (5 bases). Trimming took off 11 bases at V and 0 bases at J, with 15 bases between the two ends. This CDR3 has 14 residues. CDR1 is MNHNS, CDR2 SASEGT, per germline. CDR3 sequence: CAGTTGFSTDTQYF. The DNA for the CDR3 is TGTGCCGGCACAACAGGTTTTAGCACAGATACGCAGTATTTT.

J is TRBJ2-7 and V is TRBV10-3, with 9 bases that match TRBD2. TRBJ2-5 matches the DNA end more closely, so the J call is doubtful. This CDR3 is 13 amino acids long. Germline CDR1 is ENHRY and CDR2 is SYGVKD. The chain's CDR3 is CAIGLAIGETQYF. CDR3 in DNA: TGTGCCATAGGACTAGCGATAGGGGAGACCCAGTACTTC.

This clonotype was detected only a few times. The gene calls are TRBV25-1 and TRBJ1-3; no definite D call. This CDR3 comprises 15 residues. V lost 1 base to trimming and J lost 3 bases, with 10 bases between them. Germline CDR1 MGHDK, CDR2 SYGVNS. The CDR3 region is CASSEWTGNGNTIYF. The CDR3 nucleotides are TGTGCCAGCAGTGAATGGACGGGAAATGGAAACACCATATATTTT.

The chain recombines TRBV10-3 with TRBJ2-7, with TRBD1 as a possible D gene (6 bases). This CDR3 contains 12 residues. Germline V gene sequence: CDR1 ENHRY, CDR2 SYGVKD. The V end lost 11 bases, the J end lost 3 bases, and 14 bases lay between the germline ends. CDR3 residues: CASGQPLYEQYF. In DNA, the CDR3 is TGTGCCTCCGGACAGCCTCTCTACGAGCAGTACTTC.

The chain carries TRBV12-3 or TRBV12-4 and TRBJ2-3, with 13 bases aligning to TRBD2. The CDR3 contains 14 residues. V lost 7 bases and J lost 7; bases outside the gene matches: 5. CDR3: CASNMGLAGNTQYF. The CDR3 bases are TGTGCCAGCAACATGGGACTAGCGGGGAATACGCAGTATTTT.

V is TRBV6-1 and J is TRBJ1-4, with D hard to call. V was trimmed by 5 bases and J by 3 bases, leaving 13 bases between them. The CDR3 is made up of 15 amino acids. In germline, CDR1 is MNHNS, CDR2 SASEGT. CDR3 sequence reads: CASSSQGRPNEKLFF. The CDR3 bases are TGTGCCAGCAGTTCCCAAGGCAGGCCTAATGAAAAACTGTTTTTT.

The rearrangement joins TRBV20-1 to TRBJ2-5, with 11 nucleotides matching TRBD2. The junction had 7 bases not matched to a gene; V was cut back by 5 bases and J by 5 bases. The CDR3 covers 14 residues. CDR1 is DFQATT, CDR2 SNEGSKA, per germline (reference sequence). CDR3 nucleotides: TGCAGTGCTTGTAGCGGGGGGGCCTGGGAGACCCAGTACTTC. This translates into CSACSGGAWETQYF.

This clonotype has just a few counts. CDR3 in amino acids: CSATGETQYF. As DNA, the CDR3 is TGCAGTGCCACGGGTGAGACCCAGTACTTC. V gene TRBV20-1 combines with J gene TRBJ2-5, with D unresolved. The germline CDR1 and CDR2 sequences are DFQATT and SNEGSKA (reference sequence). Trimming shortened V by 6 bases and J by 5 bases, and 7 bases separated the two germline ends. The CDR3 totals 10 residues.

The rearrangement joins TRBV6-2 or TRBV6-3 to TRBJ2-5, with 11 bases aligning to TRBD2. The J call is in doubt because the DNA end fits TRBJ2-1 better. This CDR3 has 15 residues. The germline CDR1 and CDR2 sequences are MNHEY and SVGEGT. CDR3 sequence reads: CASSYATSGSDEQFF. CDR3 sequence (DNA): TGTGCCAGCAGTTACGCTACTAGCGGGAGTGATGAGCAGTTCTTC.